One and the same sample provided the 30 T cell receptor beta chains below, sequenced in a study of blood T cells in healthy people across ages. A second 7 to 11 cycle PCR used barcoded and J-beta primers. TCRdb ran MiXCR on the 5' RACE reads and lists one entry per CDR3 protein. This sample has about 1.4 million distinct CDR3 sequences; approximately 59% occur once, and the top ten carry roughly 6.3%. The specimen was blood. The source of these receptors is a man aged 18 to 29 in good health.

This sequence joins TRBV15 and TRBJ2-7, with D unresolved. CDR3 length: 14 residues. Trimming stripped 0 bases from V and 2 bases from J, with 8 bases between. CDR1 LNHNV and CDR2 YYDKDF come from the germline V gene (reference sequence). In nucleotides, the CDR3 is TGTGCCACCAGCAGAGATCTGGTTGCCTACGAGCAGTACTTC. Translating gives CATSRDLVAYEQYF.

This chain connects TRBV27 to TRBJ2-3; D unresolved. This CDR3 has 15 residues. CDR1 and CDR2 (germline): MNHEY, SMNVEV (reference sequence). V shed 3 bases and J shed 3 bases, with 13 bases lying between them. The CDR3 DNA sequence: TGTGCCAGCAGTTTGCTCGTCCAGCTTACAGATACGCAGTATTTT. Amino acids: CASSLLVQLTDTQYF.

This chain uses TRBV5-5 with TRBJ2-1; TRBD1 agrees at 7 bases. Trimming cost V 3 bases and J 7 bases; bases outside gene matches: 10. In germline, CDR1 is SGHKS, CDR2 YYEKEE (reference sequence). This CDR3 is 15 amino acids long. The CDR3 nucleotides are TGTGCCAGCAGCTCAAACCGGGACAGCAGTAATGAGCAGTTCTTC. Encoded protein: CASSSNRDSSNEQFF.

This clonotype has a handful of counts. The J gene is TRBJ2-7, the V gene TRBV4-2; D possibly corresponds to TRBD2 (6 bases). The CDR3 loop spans 15 amino acids. Trimming removed 0 bases from V and 2 bases from J, with 11 bases in between. CDR1 LGHNA and CDR2 YNFKEQ come from the germline V gene. CDR3 sequence: CASSQDDSGTYEQYF. The CDR3 DNA is TGTGCCAGCAGCCAAGATGATAGCGGAACCTACGAGCAGTACTTC.

J is TRBJ1-6 and V is TRBV20-1, with a weak D call TRBD1 (6 bases). Germline loops: CDR1 DFQATT, CDR2 SNEGSKA (reference sequence). V was clipped by 6 bases and J by 7 bases, with 13 bases between them. CDR3 length: 13 amino acids. CDR3 region: CSAGGTPNSPLHF. The CDR3 nucleotides are TGCAGTGCAGGGGGGACGCCGAATTCACCCCTCCACTTT.

This clonotype was observed a few times. The genes are TRBV12-3 or TRBV12-4 and TRBJ2-1; 9 positions agree with TRBD2. V was clipped by 2 bases and J by 6 bases; unmatched bases: 2. The CDR3 totals 14 residues. In DNA form, the CDR3 reads TGTGCCAGCAGTTTACTAGCGGGGCCCAATGAGCAGTTCTTC. Its translation is CASSLLAGPNEQFF.

J is TRBJ2-1 and V is TRBV13, with 10 bases that match TRBD1. The CDR3 spans 16 residues. Trimming removed 5 bases from V and 4 bases from J; junction bases left unmatched: 8. Germline values: CDR1 PRHDT, CDR2 FYEKMQ (reference sequence). This CDR3 is CASSQRTGGAYNEQFF. CDR3 nucleotide sequence: TGTGCCAGCAGCCAGAGGACAGGGGGAGCATACAATGAGCAGTTCTTC. Based on the CDR3 plus reference TRBV13 and TRBJ2-1, the full variable domain is AAGVIQSPRHLIKEKRETATLKCYPIPRHDTVYWYQQGPGQDPQFLISFYEKMQSDKGSIPDRFSAQQFSDYHSELNMSSLELGDSALYFCASSQRTGGAYNEQFFGPGTRLTVL.

The V and J genes are TRBV29-1 and TRBJ2-1; the match to TRBD2 covers 8 bases. The germline V gene encodes CDR1 SQVTM and CDR2 ANQGSEA. The CDR3 contains 14 residues. The V segment lost 8 bases and the J segment 2 bases; nucleotides outside the gene matches: 8. The CDR3 sequence is CSINSGETYNEQFF. Written as DNA, the CDR3 is TGCAGCATTAATAGCGGGGAGACCTACAATGAGCAGTTCTTC.

V and J are TRBV4-2 and TRBJ2-7; D may be TRBD1 (5 bases). The CDR3 has 13 amino acids. The germline V gene has CDR1 LGHNA and CDR2 YNFKEQ. Trimming pared 5 bases from V and 3 bases from J, leaving 11 bases between. CDR3 amino acids: CASSEADSYEQYF. The CDR3 DNA follows: TGTGCCAGCAGCGAAGCCGACAGCTACGAGCAGTACTTC.

Points on this clonotype: The junction shows a germline mismatch at one end, possibly a read error. The V gene is TRBV7-9, the J gene TRBJ1-1; D call uncertain. Germline V gene data show CDR1 as SEHNR and CDR2 as FQNEAQ (reference sequence). CDR3 length: 14 amino acids. The CDR3 spells CASSLVGIDTEAFF. The CDR3 nucleotides are TGTGCCAGCAGCTTAGTTGGTATTGACACTGAGGCTTTCTTT.

This clonotype was observed a handful of times. The chain employs TRBV20-1 and TRBJ1-2, with D unclear. CDR1 and CDR2 from the germline V gene are DFQATT and SNEGSKA (reference sequence). The CDR3 covers 13 residues. Trimming left V 1 base short and J 1 base short, with 7 bases between. CDR3 nucleotides: TGCAGTGCTAGAGCTGTGGATAACTATGGCTACACCTTC. It is translated as CSARAVDNYGYTF.

CDR3 nucleotides: TGTGCCAGCATCTCCAAAGCCCCATCCCAAGCTTTCTTT. Its translation: CASISKAPSQAFF. This chain connects TRBV25-1 to TRBJ1-1, with unresolved D. This CDR3 comprises 13 residues. Germline-derived CDR1 and CDR2 are MGHDK and SYGVNS. The V and J ends lost 7 bases and 9 bases respectively, with 18 bases between them.

The genes are TRBV28 and TRBJ2-2; the match to TRBD2 covers 12 bases. After removal of 4 bases from V and 5 bases from J, the junction contained 20 bases not matched to a gene. From germline, CDR1 is MDHEN and CDR2 SYDVKM. This CDR3 is built from 21 residues. The CDR3 DNA follows: TGTGCCAGCAGTTCGACGGACACTAGCGGGGGGCGACTAAGCGTGACCGGGGAGCTGTTTTTT. The encoded protein is CASSSTDTSGGRLSVTGELFF.

V gene TRBV20-1 combines with J gene TRBJ2-1, with TRBD2 matching over 10 bases. Germline V gene lookup returns CDR1 DFQATT and CDR2 SNEGSKA (reference sequence). The V gene end was trimmed by 5 bases and the J gene end by 6 bases; junction bases not matched to a gene: 7. This CDR3 region has 14 residues. CDR3 nucleotide sequence: TGCAGTGCTTTCGGACTAGCGGAGACCAATGAGCAGTTCTTC. This codes for CSAFGLAETNEQFF.

The V and J genes are TRBV11-2 and TRBJ2-7, with 14 bases identical to TRBD2. Germline CDR1 SGHAT, CDR2 FQNNGV. V gave up 8 bases and J gave up 7 bases; unmatched junction bases: 7. The CDR3 covers 14 residues. The CDR3 loop reads CASLGLAGDNEQYF. The CDR3 DNA reads TGTGCCAGCTTGGGACTAGCGGGGGACAATGAGCAGTACTTC.

The CDR3 DNA is TGCGCCAGCAGCTTGGCGCCAGCGGGAGGCTGCGAGCAGTACTTC. Translating it yields CASSLAPAGGCEQYF. This sequence joins TRBV5-1 and TRBJ2-7; the match to TRBD2 covers 9 bases. The CDR3 length is 15 residues. Unmatched junction bases numbered 7, after V lost 0 bases and J lost 6 bases. Germline loops: CDR1 SGHRS, CDR2 YFSETQ.

The rearrangement uses TRBV4-1 and TRBJ2-1; no clear D gene. This CDR3 has 15 amino acids. The V gene lost 1 base and the J gene lost 2 bases, with 9 bases spanning the gap. CDR1 is MGHRA, CDR2 YSYEKL, per germline. The CDR3 DNA reads TGCGCCAGCAGCCAAGGAGATACACCCTACAATGAGCAGTTCTTC. This gives the protein CASSQGDTPYNEQFF.

A word on this clonotype: The junction shows a germline mismatch at one end, possibly a read error. The gene calls are TRBV4-1 and TRBJ2-7; D may be TRBD2 (6 bases). CDR3 size: 15 residues. Germline V gene lookup returns CDR1 MGHRA and CDR2 YSYEKL. In DNA form, the CDR3 reads TGCGCCAGTAGCCAAGCGGGTGACTTGGCCTACGAGCAGTACTTC. Amino acids: CASSQAGDLAYEQYF.

This sequence joins TRBV7-9 and TRBJ2-7, with D possibly being TRBD1 (6 bases). Germline CDR1 and CDR2: SEHNR and FQNEAQ (reference sequence). V was clipped by 2 bases and J by 2 bases, with 13 bases between them. The CDR3 covers 15 residues. CDR3 region: CASSLTQQGPYEQYF. The DNA of the CDR3 is TGTGCCAGCAGCTTAACCCAACAGGGCCCCTACGAGCAGTACTTC.

This clonotype was seen a few times. This CDR3 reads CASSYKGAQYF. CDR3 DNA: TGTGCCAGCAGTTACAAGGGGGCCCAGTACTTC. The chain employs TRBV6-2 or TRBV6-3 and TRBJ2-5; D is possibly TRBD1 (6 bases). The length of the CDR3 is 11 residues. V gave up 2 bases and J gave up 9 bases, with 7 bases separating them. Germline assignment: CDR1 MNHEY and CDR2 SVGEGT.

This clonotype was detected only a few times. The chain couples TRBV5-6 to TRBJ1-2; TRBD1 aligns across 11 bases. The CDR3 is made up of 15 amino acids. V lost 1 base and J lost 7; bases outside the gene matches: 6. Germline V gene data show CDR1 as SGHDT and CDR2 as YYEEEE. CDR3 DNA: TGTGCCAGCAGCTTGCTGGGACAGGGGGTCGGTGGCTACACCTTC. Translating gives CASSLLGQGVGGYTF.

The chain joins TRBV6-5 to TRBJ1-1, with D maybe TRBD1 (5 bases). Trimming left V 6 bases short and J 7 bases short, with 6 bases between. The length of the CDR3 is 10 residues. CDR1 and CDR2 from the germline V gene are MNHEY and SVGAGI. CDR3 in amino acids: CASRQVEAFF. CDR3 nucleotides: TGTGCCAGCAGACAGGTTGAAGCTTTCTTT.

This chain uses TRBV7-9 with TRBJ2-5; 10 nucleotides line up with TRBD2. This CDR3 comprises 15 residues. Germline lookup yields CDR1 SEHNR and CDR2 FQNEAQ (reference sequence). Unmatched junction bases numbered 6, after V lost 3 bases and J lost 5 bases. CDR3 nucleotides: TGTGCCAGCAGCTTCAGTAGCGGGGGGCTTGAGACCCAGTACTTC. Its translation is CASSFSSGGLETQYF.

V and J are TRBV7-4 and TRBJ1-5; 9 bases line up with TRBD1. Germline V gene sequence: CDR1 SGHVT, CDR2 SQSDAQ. This CDR3 has 14 residues. Germline trimming cut 3 bases from V and 7 bases from J; bases unmatched to any gene: 4. The CDR3 nucleotides are TGTGCCAGCAGCTTCACAGGGGGCGGACAGCCCCAGCATTTT. Translation gives CASSFTGGGQPQHF.

The chain is built from TRBV29-1 and TRBJ1-2, with TRBD1 matching over 8 bases. Germline CDR1 reads SQVTM; CDR2 reads ANQGSEA. J gave up 1 base and V 7 bases, and 5 bases lay outside the gene matches. This CDR3 spans 13 amino acids. The CDR3 region is CSASGQVNYGYTF. CDR3 nucleotide sequence: TGCAGCGCTTCGGGACAGGTTAACTATGGCTACACCTTC.

This clonotype showed up just a few times. In DNA form, the CDR3 reads TGTGCCAGCAGCATGCCAACGGAGACCCAGTACTTC. It specifies CASSMPTETQYF. The chain recombines TRBV7-9 with TRBJ2-5; D unresolved. The CDR3 sequence is 12 residues long. Germline lookup yields CDR1 SEHNR and CDR2 FQNEAQ (reference sequence). The germline V and J ends were trimmed by 5 bases and 5 bases, with 9 bases remaining between them. The variable domain in full, completed from reference TRBV7-9 and TRBJ2-5, reads DTGVSQNPRHKITKRGQNVTFRCDPISEHNRLYWYRQTLGQGPEFLTYFQNEAQLEKSRLLSDRFSAERPKGSFSTLEIQRTEQGDSAMYLCASSMPTETQYFGPGTRLLVL.

This chain connects TRBV7-2 to TRBJ2-5, with D tentatively TRBD2 (5 bases). Germline CDR1 SGHTA, CDR2 FQGNSA. The CDR3 is 15 amino acids. V was cut by 1 base and J by 4 bases, with 13 bases left in between. The CDR3 DNA follows: TGTGCCAGCAGCTTAGATGGCGGAGAGGGAGAGACCCAGTACTTC. Translated, it gives CASSLDGGEGETQYF. Looking up the rest from reference TRBV7-2 and TRBJ2-5 gives the full variable domain: GAGVSQSPSNKVTEKGKDVELRCDPISGHTALYWYRQSLGQGLEFLIYFQGNSAPDKSGLPSDRFSAERTGGSVSTLTIQRTQQEDSAVYLCASSLDGGEGETQYFGPGTRLLVL.

The J gene is TRBJ2-5, the V gene TRBV15; 7 bases agree with TRBD1. Trimming removed 3 bases from V and 0 bases from J; junction bases left unmatched: 4. The length of the CDR3 is 15 residues. Germline CDR1 reads LNHNV; CDR2 reads YYDKDF (reference sequence). CDR3 DNA sequence: TGTGCCACCAGCAGGGACCAGGGGGACCAAGAGACCCAGTACTTC. Translating it yields CATSRDQGDQETQYF.

This chain links TRBV6-2 or TRBV6-3 with TRBJ2-5; D possibly matches TRBD1 or TRBD2 (6 bases each). V lost 6 bases, J lost 11 bases, and 25 bases lay in between. Per the germline V gene, CDR1 is MNHEY and CDR2 is SVGEGT. The CDR3 contains 15 residues. Here the CDR3 reads CASSPTPWGDNEQYF. The CDR3 DNA is TGTGCCAGCAGCCCGACTCCCTGGGGGGACAATGAGCAGTACTTC.

This clonotype has only a few counts. This chain connects TRBV20-1 to TRBJ2-3, with a weak D call TRBD2 (5 bases). Germline CDR1 DFQATT, CDR2 SNEGSKA (reference sequence). V was clipped by 8 bases and J by 5 bases, with 11 bases between them. The length of the CDR3 is 11 residues. The CDR3 bases are TGCAGTTTCCCCGGGAAAGATACGCAGTATTTT. Translating gives CSFPGKDTQYF.